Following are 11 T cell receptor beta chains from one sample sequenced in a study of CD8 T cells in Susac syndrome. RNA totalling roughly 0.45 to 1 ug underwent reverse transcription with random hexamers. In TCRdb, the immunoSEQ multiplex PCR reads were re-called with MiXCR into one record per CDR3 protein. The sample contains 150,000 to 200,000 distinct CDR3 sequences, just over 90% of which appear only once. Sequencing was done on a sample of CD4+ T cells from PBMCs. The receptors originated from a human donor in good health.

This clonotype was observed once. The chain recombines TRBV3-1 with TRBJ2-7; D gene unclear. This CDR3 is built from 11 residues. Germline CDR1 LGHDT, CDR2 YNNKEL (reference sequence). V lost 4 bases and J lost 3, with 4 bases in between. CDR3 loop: CASSRYYEQYF. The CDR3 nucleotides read TGTGCCAGCAGCCGTTACTACGAGCAGTACTTC.

CDR3 sequence: CASSPNVGGRGYTF. In DNA, the CDR3 is TGTGCCAGCAGCCCAAACGTTGGGGGACGTGGCTACACCTTC. The chain joins TRBV9 to TRBJ1-2, with D perhaps TRBD1 (5 bases). With 4 bases removed from V and 7 bases from J, the gap between germline ends came to 17 bases. In germline, CDR1 is SGDLS, CDR2 YYNGEE. There are 14 residues in the CDR3.

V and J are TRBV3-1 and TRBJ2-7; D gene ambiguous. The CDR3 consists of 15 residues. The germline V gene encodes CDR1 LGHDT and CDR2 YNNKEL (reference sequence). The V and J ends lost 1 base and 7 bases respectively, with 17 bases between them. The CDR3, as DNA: TGTGCCAGCAGCCAAGTTACGGGTTTACCTGGAGAGCAGTACTTC. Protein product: CASSQVTGLPGEQYF.

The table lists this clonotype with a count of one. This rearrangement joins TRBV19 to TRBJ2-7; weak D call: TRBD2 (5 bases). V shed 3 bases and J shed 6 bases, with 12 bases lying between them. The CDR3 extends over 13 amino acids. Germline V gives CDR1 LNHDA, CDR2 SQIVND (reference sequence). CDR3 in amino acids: CASSIRGYGEQYF. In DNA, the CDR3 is TGTGCCAGTAGTATTCGGGGTTACGGCGAGCAGTACTTC. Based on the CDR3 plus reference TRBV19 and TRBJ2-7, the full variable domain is DGGITQSPKYLFRKEGQNVTLSCEQNLNHDAMYWYRQDPGQGLRLIYYSQIVNDFQKGDIAEGYSVSREKKESFPLTVTSAQKNPTAFYLCASSIRGYGEQYFGPGTRLTVT.

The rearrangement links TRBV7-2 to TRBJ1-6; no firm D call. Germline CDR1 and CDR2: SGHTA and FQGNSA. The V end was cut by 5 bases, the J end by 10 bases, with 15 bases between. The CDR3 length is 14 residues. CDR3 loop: CASSIESSYSPLHF. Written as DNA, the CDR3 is TGTGCCAGCAGCATAGAATCGAGTTACTCACCCCTCCACTTT.

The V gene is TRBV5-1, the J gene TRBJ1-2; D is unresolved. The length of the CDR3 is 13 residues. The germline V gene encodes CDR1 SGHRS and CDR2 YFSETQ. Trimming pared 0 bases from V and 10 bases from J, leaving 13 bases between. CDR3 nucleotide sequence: TGCGCCAGCAGCTTGGGGGCCGCGGCAGTCTACACCTTC. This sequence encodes CASSLGAAAVYTF. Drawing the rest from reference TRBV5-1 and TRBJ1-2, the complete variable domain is KAGVTQTPRYLIKTRGQQVTLSCSPISGHRSVSWYQQTPGQGLQFLFEYFSETQRNKGNFPGRFSGRQFSNSRSEMNVSTLELGDSALYLCASSLGAAAVYTFGSGTRLTVV.

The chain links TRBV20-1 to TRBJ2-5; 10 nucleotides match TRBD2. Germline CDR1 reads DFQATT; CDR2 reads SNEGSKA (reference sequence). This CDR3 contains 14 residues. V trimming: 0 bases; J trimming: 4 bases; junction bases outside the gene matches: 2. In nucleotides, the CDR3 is TGCAGTGCTAGAGATGTAGCGGGGGGAGAGACCCAGTACTTC. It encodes CSARDVAGGETQYF.

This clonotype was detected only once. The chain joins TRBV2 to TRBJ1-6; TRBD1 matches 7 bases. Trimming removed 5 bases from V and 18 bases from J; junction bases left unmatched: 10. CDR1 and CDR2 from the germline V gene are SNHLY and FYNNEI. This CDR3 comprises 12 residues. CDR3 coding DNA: TGTGCCAGCAGTTTCCCCAGGACAGGCCCCCACTTT. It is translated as CASSFPRTGPHF.

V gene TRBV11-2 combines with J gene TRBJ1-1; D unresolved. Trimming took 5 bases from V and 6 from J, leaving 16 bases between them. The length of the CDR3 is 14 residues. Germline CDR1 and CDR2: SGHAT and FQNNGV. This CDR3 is CASSPGGESAEAFF. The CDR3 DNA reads TGTGCCAGCAGCCCAGGTGGGGAGAGCGCTGAAGCTTTCTTT.

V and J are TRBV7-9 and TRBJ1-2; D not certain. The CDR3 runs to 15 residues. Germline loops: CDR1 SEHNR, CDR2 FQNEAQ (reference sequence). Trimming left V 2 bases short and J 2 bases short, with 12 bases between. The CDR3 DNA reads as TGTGCCAGCAGCTTAAGTCAGGTCCGAAACTATGGCTACACCTTC. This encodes CASSLSQVRNYGYTF.

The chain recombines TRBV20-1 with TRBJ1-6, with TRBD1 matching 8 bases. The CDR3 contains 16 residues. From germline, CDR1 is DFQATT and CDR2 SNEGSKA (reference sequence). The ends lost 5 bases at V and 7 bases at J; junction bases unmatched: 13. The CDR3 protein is CSAGMTGEVRNSPLHF. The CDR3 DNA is TGCAGTGCTGGGATGACAGGGGAAGTCCGAAATTCACCCCTCCACTTT.